Following are 18 T cell receptor beta chains from one sample sequenced in a study of lymphopenia after photon versus proton radiotherapy. Clones were read by immunoSEQ multiplex PCR, and TCRdb kept only the in-frame ones, dropping some. Of fewer than 20,000 clones detected, 92% appear once; the ten largest clones hold about 1.5%. Sequenced material: peripheral blood, taken from a patient treated with photon-based radiotherapy. The receptors come from a woman in her forties with cholangiocarcinoma.

The chain recombines TRBV6-5 with TRBJ1-2; D may be TRBD1 (5 bases). This CDR3 has 12 residues. Germline V gives CDR1 MNHEY, CDR2 SVGAGI. Trimming removed 6 bases at V and 8 bases at J, with 13 bases between. CDR3 in DNA: TGTGCCAGCAGCCCGGGGGTTCGCGGCTACACCTTC. This encodes CASSPGVRGYTF.

The J gene is TRBJ2-2, the V gene TRBV15; D not resolved. The CDR3 length is 15 residues. Trimming pared 0 bases from V and 5 bases from J, leaving 10 bases between. Germline V gene lookup returns CDR1 LNHNV and CDR2 YYDKDF (reference sequence). CDR3 sequence reads: CATSRDPSRTGELFF. The CDR3 coding sequence is TGTGCCACCAGCAGAGATCCCTCCCGGACCGGGGAGCTGTTTTTT. The full variable domain, completed using reference TRBV15 and TRBJ2-2, is DAMVIQNPRYQVTQFGKPVTLSCSQTLNHNVMYWYQQKSSQAPKLLFHYYDKDFNNEADTPDNFQSRRPNTSFCFLDIRSPGLGDTAMYLCATSRDPSRTGELFFGEGSRLTVL.

The chain has TRBV7-2 and TRBJ2-2, with 11 bases fitting TRBD1. Germline trimming cut 1 base from V and 4 bases from J; bases unmatched to any gene: 5. This CDR3 spans 17 amino acids. CDR1 is SGHTA, CDR2 FQGNSA, per germline. Here the CDR3 reads CASSLGTGGRGTGELFF. In DNA form, the CDR3 reads TGTGCCAGCAGCTTAGGGACAGGGGGCAGGGGCACCGGGGAGCTGTTTTTT.

This clone was seen more than once but under ten times. The V call is TRBV2, the J call TRBJ1-1, with D perhaps matching TRBD1 (5 bases). Deletions cut 6 bases from V and 8 bases from J, with 10 bases between. Germline CDR1 and CDR2: SNHLY and FYNNEI. The CDR3 consists of 11 residues. CDR3 bases: TGTGCCAGCAGCTTAGGGACGGAAGCTTTCTTT. Translating gives CASSLGTEAFF.

This sequence joins TRBV5-4 and TRBJ1-6; the match to TRBD1 covers 8 bases. CDR1 and CDR2 from the germline V gene are SGHNT and YYREEE (reference sequence). J lost 9 bases, V lost 4 bases, and 12 bases had no gene match. The CDR3 has 16 residues. CDR3 in DNA: TGTGCCAGCAGCCACAAAGCCGGACAGGGTAGTTCACCCCTCCACTTT. Its protein product is CASSHKAGQGSSPLHF.

The chain has TRBV18 and TRBJ2-5; 9 nucleotides match TRBD1. V shed 5 bases, J shed 5 bases, and the junction held 9 bases outside the gene matches. The CDR3 loop spans 15 amino acids. The V gene's germline CDR1 is KGHSH and CDR2 LQKENI. Here the CDR3 DNA reads TGTGCCAGCTCATCGCCCGGGACAGGGACGGAGACCCAGTACTTC. Its translation: CASSSPGTGTETQYF.

The rearrangement links TRBV18 to TRBJ1-2, with D uncertain. Germline V CDR1 and CDR2: KGHSH, LQKENI. This CDR3 is built from 13 residues. V dropped 5 bases and J dropped 5 bases, with 12 bases sitting between them. CDR3 in amino acids: CASSDQKDYGYTF. The DNA of the CDR3 is TGTGCCAGCTCAGACCAAAAAGATTATGGCTACACCTTC.

The V and J genes are TRBV7-2 and TRBJ2-5; D possibly corresponds to TRBD2 (5 bases). Trimming left V 5 bases short and J 5 bases short, with 15 bases between. Germline values: CDR1 SGHTA, CDR2 FQGNSA. This CDR3 region has 14 residues. CDR3 region: CASSPEAVGETQYF. DNA for the CDR3: TGTGCCAGCAGCCCGGAGGCAGTGGGGGAGACCCAGTACTTC. The variable domain in full, with the rest retrieved from reference TRBV7-2 and TRBJ2-5, is GAGVSQSPSNKVTEKGKDVELRCDPISGHTALYWYRQSLGQGLEFLIYFQGNSAPDKSGLPSDRFSAERTGGSVSTLTIQRTQQEDSAVYLCASSPEAVGETQYFGPGTRLLVL.

The chain couples TRBV7-2 to TRBJ2-3, with unresolved D. The CDR3 totals 12 residues. Between the trimmed V and J ends, which lost 2 bases and 6 bases, there was a span of 6 bases. The germline V gene has CDR1 SGHTA and CDR2 FQGNSA. CDR3 region: CASSLFPDTQYF. CDR3 DNA sequence: TGTGCCAGCAGCTTATTTCCCGATACGCAGTATTTT.

The rearrangement links TRBV10-3 to TRBJ1-4; D is perhaps TRBD1 (6 bases). The CDR3 extends over 16 amino acids. Trimming took off 2 bases at V and 0 bases at J, with 10 bases between the two ends. Per germline, CDR1 ENHRY and CDR2 SYGVKD. The chain's CDR3 is CAISETNRATNEKLFF. The CDR3 region has the DNA TGTGCCATCAGTGAGACAAACAGGGCAACTAATGAAAAACTGTTTTTT.

The chain links TRBV28 to TRBJ2-7; unclear D gene. Germline-derived CDR1 and CDR2 are MDHEN and SYDVKM. Trimming stripped 3 bases from V and 6 bases from J, with 9 bases between. The CDR3 is 12 residues long. CDR3 nucleotide sequence: TGTGCCAGCAGTTTTGGTCGAACCGAGCAGTACTTC. As protein: CASSFGRTEQYF.

V is TRBV9 and J is TRBJ2-2, with D tentatively TRBD2 (5 bases). Germline CDR1 reads SGDLS; CDR2 reads YYNGEE. CDR3 length equals 15 residues. The V gene lost 0 bases and the J gene lost 6 bases, with 12 bases spanning the gap. This chain's CDR3 is CASSVGPSTAGELFF. The DNA for the CDR3 is TGTGCCAGCAGCGTAGGCCCTAGCACCGCCGGGGAGCTGTTTTTT.

The rearrangement joins TRBV5-4 to TRBJ2-1; 11 nucleotides match TRBD2. The V gene end was trimmed by 4 bases and the J gene end by 7 bases; junction bases not matched to a gene: 19. There are 19 residues in the CDR3. The germline gives CDR1 SGHNT, CDR2 YYREEE (reference sequence). The chain's CDR3 is CASSGGLLAGVGLENEQFF. DNA of the CDR3: TGTGCCAGCAGCGGGGGTTTACTAGCGGGAGTGGGTCTTGAAAATGAGCAGTTCTTC.

V is TRBV5-3 and J is TRBJ2-7; TRBD1 matches 8 bases. TRBV5-3 has ORF status, its function being uncertain. The V and J ends lost 2 bases and 4 bases, in that order; junction bases with no gene match: 8. The CDR3 sequence is 15 residues long. The CDR3 nucleotides read TGTGCCAGAAGCTTCCGGGCAGGGGGCGCGTACGAGCAGTACTTC. Translated: CARSFRAGGAYEQYF.

The rearrangement uses TRBV6-4 and TRBJ1-5, with a weak D call TRBD1 (6 bases). In germline, CDR1 is MRHNA, CDR2 SNTAGT. V dropped 3 bases and J dropped 6 bases, with 9 bases sitting between them. The CDR3 totals 13 residues. The CDR3 nucleotides read TGTGCCAGCAGTGAAGGGGGGGGTCAGCCCCAGCATTTT. It encodes CASSEGGGQPQHF.

This clone turned up a few times. The rearrangement joins TRBV9 to TRBJ2-5; 9 nucleotides align to TRBD2. V gave up 4 bases and J gave up 5 bases; unmatched junction bases: 12. The CDR3 is 16 amino acids. Germline loops: CDR1 SGDLS, CDR2 YYNGEE. As DNA, the CDR3 is TGTGCCAGCAGCCCCGGGTTTAGCGGGGGTTTGGAGACCCAGTACTTC. It encodes CASSPGFSGGLETQYF.

The sample holds a few counts of this clone. The J gene is TRBJ1-2, the V gene TRBV29-1, with D possibly being TRBD1 (6 bases). CDR3 length: 12 residues. CDR1 is SQVTM and CDR2 is ANQGSEA in the germline V gene. V lost 5 bases to trimming and J lost 4 bases, with 11 bases between them. CDR3 sequence (DNA): TGCAGCGTTAGGACAGTCGGCTATGGCTACACCTTC. Translated, it gives CSVRTVGYGYTF.

The chain is built from TRBV28 and TRBJ1-2; 7 bases map to TRBD1. The junction had 6 bases not matched to a gene; V was cut back by 5 bases and J by 3 bases. The CDR3 is 14 amino acids. The germline V gene encodes CDR1 MDHEN and CDR2 SYDVKM. Here the CDR3 reads CASSETGLDYGYTF. The DNA for the CDR3 is TGTGCCAGCAGTGAGACAGGGCTTGACTATGGCTACACCTTC.